These 16 T cell receptor beta chains originate from one sample sequenced in a study of control samples from healthy donors and cancer patients (dated by TCRdb to about 2020). The protocol used for the library was the immunoSEQ multiplex PCR assay. What TCRdb holds here is the immuneACCESS table cut down to in-frame rearrangements. Part of the clones is not present; checked against another copy, under half of the missing clones reflect an unresolved V gene, and the others are unexplained. The sample table lists approximately 130,000 clones, more than 75% of them with a count of one. The ten top clones hold about 8.7% of the sample. The specimen sequenced was blood. These receptors all stem from a man in his forties in good health.

CDR3 amino acids: CASSLAVQETQYF. As DNA, the CDR3 is TGTGCCAGCAGCCTAGCAGTGCAAGAGACCCAGTACTTC. The chain carries TRBV3-1 (or the pseudogene TRBV3-2) and TRBJ2-5; D not certain. This CDR3 has 13 amino acids. Germline-derived CDR1 and CDR2 are LGHDT and YNNKEL (reference sequence). The germline V and J ends were trimmed by 4 bases and 2 bases, with 8 bases remaining between them.

This sequence joins TRBV24-1 and TRBJ2-2; TRBD1 agrees at 7 bases. V was pared by 3 bases and J by 3 bases, with 3 bases of the junction left unmatched. CDR3 length: 15 residues. Germline CDR1 is KGHDR and CDR2 is SFDVKD. CDR3 in DNA: TGTGCCACCAGTGATCGAGGGGGCCACACCGGGGAGCTGTTTTTT. The encoded protein is CATSDRGGHTGELFF.

The chain recombines TRBV4-3 with TRBJ1-2; D unresolved. Between the trimmed V and J ends, which lost 11 bases and 2 bases, there was a span of 9 bases. Germline V lookup: CDR1 LGHNA, CDR2 YSLEER. This CDR3 has 11 residues. The CDR3 sequence is CAAAPNYGYTF. In DNA, the CDR3 is TGCGCCGCTGCCCCCAACTATGGCTACACCTTC.

The gene calls are TRBV19 and TRBJ1-2, with D unresolved. The CDR3 is 10 residues long. Germline V gene sequence: CDR1 LNHDA, CDR2 SQIVND (reference sequence). Deletions cut 4 bases from V and 5 bases from J, with 2 bases between. The CDR3 sequence: CASSRYGYTF. The CDR3 bases are TGTGCCAGTAGTAGGTATGGCTACACCTTC.

This clone has a single count. The chain joins TRBV11-3 to TRBJ2-7; TRBD1 agrees at 9 bases. Trimming at V came to 4 bases and at J to 1 base, leaving 8 bases not matched to a gene. CDR1 is SGHNT, CDR2 YENEEA, per germline. The CDR3 totals 16 residues. This CDR3 reads CASSSYRGQQSYEQYF. The CDR3 nucleotides read TGTGCCAGCAGCTCGTACAGGGGGCAACAGTCCTACGAGCAGTACTTC.

This clone appeared a single time. J is TRBJ1-1 and V is TRBV2, with D maybe TRBD1 (5 bases). The germline V gene encodes CDR1 SNHLY and CDR2 FYNNEI. The CDR3 covers 14 residues. V lost 5 bases and J lost 10, with 20 bases in between. The CDR3 here is CASSPPSQPGAAFF. DNA for the CDR3: TGTGCCAGCAGTCCCCCTTCTCAGCCTGGGGCAGCTTTCTTT. The variable domain in full, completed from reference TRBV2 and TRBJ1-1, reads EPEVTQTPSHQVTQMGQEVILRCVPISNHLYFYWYRQILGQKVEFLVSFYNNEISEKSEIFDDQFSVERPDGSNFTLKIRSTKLEDSAMYFCASSPPSQPGAAFFGQGTRLTVV.

This chain joins TRBV7-9 and TRBJ1-2; 7 bases fit TRBD1. V was clipped by 5 bases and J by 3 bases; unmatched bases: 9. This CDR3 region has 15 residues. Germline CDR1 is SEHNR and CDR2 is FQNEAQ (reference sequence). The CDR3 bases are TGTGCCAGCAGCCACATCGACAGGGCATACTATGGCTACACCTTC. Amino acid sequence: CASSHIDRAYYGYTF.

The J gene is TRBJ1-5, the V gene TRBV27; TRBD1 is a possible D gene (5 bases). Germline CDR1 and CDR2: MNHEY and SMNVEV (reference sequence). The CDR3 has 14 amino acids. Deletions cut 5 bases from V and 2 bases from J, with 10 bases between. The CDR3 protein is CASSPGWGNQPQHF. The CDR3 DNA sequence: TGTGCCAGCAGTCCAGGGTGGGGCAATCAGCCCCAGCATTTT.

J is TRBJ2-7 and V is TRBV11-2, with a weak D call TRBD2 (6 bases). The CDR3 loop spans 14 amino acids. V was cut by 5 bases and J by 6 bases, with 17 bases left in between. Germline V gene data show CDR1 as SGHAT and CDR2 as FQNNGV. In DNA, the CDR3 is TGTGCCAGCAGCGTCGGGACTCCCCTCGGCGAGCAGTACTTC. Protein product: CASSVGTPLGEQYF.

CDR3: CASSLAMTDTQYF. In DNA form, the CDR3 reads TGTGCCAGCAGTTTAGCCATGACAGATACGCAGTATTTT. The rearrangement joins TRBV12-3 or TRBV12-4 to TRBJ2-3; D call uncertain. Trimming removed 0 bases at V and 3 bases at J, with 4 bases between. This CDR3 is built from 13 residues.

In nucleotides, the CDR3 is TGCGCCAGCAGCTGGCCGCGGACGGGAGGGGGCGGGGAGGAGCAGTTCTTC. Translated, it gives CASSWPRTGGGGEEQFF. The chain employs TRBV5-1 and TRBJ2-1, with D maybe TRBD2 (8 bases). V shed 3 bases and J shed 10 bases, with 26 bases lying between them. This CDR3 has 17 residues. Germline loops: CDR1 SGHRS, CDR2 YFSETQ.

This clone was counted only a few times. This chain uses TRBV9 with TRBJ1-5; D is uncertain. Between the trimmed V and J ends, which lost 0 bases and 3 bases, there was a span of 7 bases. Looked up from germline, CDR1 is SGDLS and CDR2 is YYNGEE. CDR3 length: 14 amino acids. CDR3 sequence: CASSVGQFNQPQHF. The CDR3 bases are TGTGCCAGCAGCGTAGGGCAGTTCAATCAGCCCCAGCATTTT. Looking up the rest from reference TRBV9 and TRBJ1-5 gives the full variable domain: DSGVTQTPKHLITATGQRVTLRCSPRSGDLSVYWYQQSLDQGLQFLIQYYNGEERAKGNILERFSAQQFPDLHSELNLSSLELGDSALYFCASSVGQFNQPQHFGDGTRLSIL.

This clone is a singleton in its sample. DNA for the CDR3: TGTGCCAGCTCCCTCACTCAGCAGAACACTGAAGCTTTCTTT. As protein: CASSLTQQNTEAFF. This chain links TRBV18 with TRBJ1-1, with D uncertain. V shed 6 bases and J shed 1 base, with 12 bases lying between them. The germline gives CDR1 KGHSH, CDR2 LQKENI. CDR3 length: 14 amino acids. Drawing the rest from reference TRBV18 and TRBJ1-1, the complete variable domain is NAGVMQNPRHLVRRRGQEARLRCSPMKGHSHVYWYRQLPEEGLKFMVYLQKENIIDESGMPKERFSAEFPKEGPSILRIQQVVRGDSAAYFCASSLTQQNTEAFFGQGTRLTVV.

This clone was counted a single time. The chain is built from TRBV24-1 and TRBJ1-4; 8 nucleotides align to TRBD1. The CDR3 has 15 residues. Germline CDR1 KGHDR, CDR2 SFDVKD. V gave up 1 base and J gave up 8 bases; unmatched junction bases: 5. CDR3 in amino acids: CATSDFDRGGEKLFF. The CDR3 DNA follows: TGTGCCACCAGTGATTTCGACAGGGGAGGAGAAAAACTGTTTTTT.

The rearrangement joins TRBV10-1 to TRBJ1-1; the D gene is possibly TRBD1 (6 bases). The CDR3 sequence is 13 residues long. CDR1 is WNHNN and CDR2 is SYGVQD in the germline V gene (reference sequence). V was clipped by 5 bases and J by 8 bases, with 15 bases between them. This CDR3 is CASSPGGSREAFF. CDR3 in DNA: TGCGCCAGCAGTCCGGGGGGCAGCAGGGAAGCTTTCTTT.

The chain employs TRBV7-8 and TRBJ2-5; D not certain. From germline, CDR1 is SGHVS and CDR2 FQNEAQ. The CDR3 is 16 amino acids. Trimming pared 1 base from V and 6 bases from J, leaving 18 bases between. CDR3 residues: CASSLGSVQSVKTQYF. In nucleotides, the CDR3 is TGTGCCAGCAGCTTAGGGTCCGTACAGTCAGTGAAGACCCAGTACTTC. Drawing the rest from reference TRBV7-8 and TRBJ2-5, the complete variable domain is GAGVSQSPRYKVAKRGQDVALRCDPISGHVSLFWYQQALGQGPEFLTYFQNEAQLDKSGLPSDRFFAERPEGSVSTLKIQRTQQEDSAVYLCASSLGSVQSVKTQYFGPGTRLLVL.